The next 28 T cell receptor beta chains were all read from a single sample in a study of identical twins. TCRdb recomputed calls from the 5' RACE reads with MiXCR, one row per CDR3 protein. The profile shows about 210,000 distinct CDR3 sequences, over 8% of them singletons. Sequencing was done on a sample of memory (CD45RO+) T cells sorted from blood. These receptor sequences come from a woman between 18 and 29 years old in good health.

Regarding this clonotype: A read error may explain this, as a much larger clone is one base away. DNA of the CDR3: TGCCCCAGCAGCGTTGACGGGATTCGGAGAGAAGCTTTCTTT. Translated: CPSSVDGIRREAFF. V and J are TRBV5-1 and TRBJ1-1, with D hard to call. The CDR3 contains 14 residues. Germline V lookup: CDR1 SGHRS, CDR2 YFSETQ.

This chain uses TRBV7-2 with TRBJ1-5; TRBD1 is a possible D gene (6 bases). The germline CDR1 and CDR2 sequences are SGHTA and FQGNSA. The CDR3 sequence is 16 residues long. The ends were cut back, 5 bases at V and 0 bases at J, with 14 bases in the middle. The CDR3 DNA follows: TGTGCCAGCAGCCCCACGCAGGGGAATAGCAATCAGCCCCAGCATTTT. Translation: CASSPTQGNSNQPQHF.

This chain links TRBV6-2 or TRBV6-3 with TRBJ2-3, with D perhaps being TRBD1 or TRBD2 (5 bases each). The length of the CDR3 is 13 residues. Trimming stripped 2 bases from V and 8 bases from J, with 11 bases between. CDR1 is MNHEY and CDR2 is SVGEGT in the germline V gene. CDR3 bases: TGTGCCAGCAGTTACCAGCAGGGACGTACGCAGTATTTT. Residues: CASSYQQGRTQYF.

This clonotype has just a few counts. The J gene is TRBJ2-1, the V gene TRBV11-2; no reliable D call. This CDR3 is 13 amino acids long. Germline V CDR1 and CDR2: SGHAT, FQNNGV. With 5 bases removed from V and 5 bases from J, the gap between germline ends came to 10 bases. CDR3: CASSHLIDNEQFF. The CDR3, as DNA: TGTGCCAGCAGCCACCTTATCGACAATGAGCAGTTCTTC.

This clonotype was seen a handful of times. This chain links TRBV9 with TRBJ2-1, with D maybe TRBD2 (6 bases). Trimming took 0 bases from V and 3 from J, leaving 16 bases between them. This CDR3 contains 17 residues. In germline, CDR1 is SGDLS, CDR2 YYNGEE. The CDR3 sequence: CASSVGNRAGNYNEQFF. For the CDR3, the DNA is TGTGCCAGCAGCGTAGGGAATCGGGCGGGGAACTACAATGAGCAGTTCTTC.

This clonotype has at least ten counts. V is TRBV15 and J is TRBJ2-3, with 9 bases identical to TRBD2. V lost 1 base and J lost 5; bases outside the gene matches: 4. This CDR3 comprises 15 residues. In germline, CDR1 is LNHNV, CDR2 YYDKDF (reference sequence). The CDR3 region has the DNA TGTGCCACCAGCAGAGGACTAGCGGAGGGAGATACGCAGTATTTT. Translating gives CATSRGLAEGDTQYF.

This clonotype was observed at least ten times. The rearrangement joins TRBV10-3 to TRBJ2-3, with 7 bases lining up with TRBD2. This CDR3 comprises 15 residues. Trimming at V came to 3 bases and at J to 2 bases, leaving 5 bases not matched to a gene. Looked up from germline, CDR1 is ENHRY and CDR2 is SYGVKD. The CDR3 region has the DNA TGTGCCATCAGTGATCGGACTAGGCTCACAGATACGCAGTATTTT. Translated: CAISDRTRLTDTQYF.

This clonotype was recorded at least ten times. The CDR3 DNA reads TGTGCCAGCAGTTACTCGAATATCAGGGAGGATGAAGCTTTCTTT. Its protein product is CASSYSNIREDEAFF. The J gene is TRBJ1-1, the V gene TRBV6-5; the D gene is possibly TRBD1 (5 bases). Trimming shortened V by 0 bases and J by 7 bases, and 15 bases separated the two germline ends. CDR1 is MNHEY and CDR2 is SVGAGI in the germline V gene. CDR3 size: 15 residues.

This clonotype has more than one count but fewer than ten. The chain recombines TRBV7-2 with TRBJ1-1; D is undetermined. Trimming took 2 bases from V and 0 from J, leaving 7 bases between them. Germline assignment: CDR1 SGHTA and CDR2 FQGNSA. This CDR3 comprises 14 residues. The CDR3, as DNA: TGTGCCAGCAGCTTAACAGTCCTGAACACTGAAGCTTTCTTT. This gives the protein CASSLTVLNTEAFF.

This clonotype was observed at least ten times. V is TRBV6-1 and J is TRBJ2-1; TRBD2 might be the D (6 bases). Trimming cost V 8 bases and J 10 bases, with 18 bases left between them. Germline CDR1 and CDR2: MNHNS and SASEGT. CDR3 length: 13 residues. The CDR3 region is CASRVGSGLEQFF. The CDR3, as DNA: TGTGCCAGCCGGGTCGGGAGTGGGTTAGAGCAGTTCTTC.

In this sample, this clonotype turned up a few times. The genes are TRBV7-9 and TRBJ2-7, with 8 bases identical to TRBD1. Trimming took 8 bases from V and 7 from J; bases not matched to a gene: 16. This CDR3 has 15 amino acids. Germline V gives CDR1 SEHNR, CDR2 FQNEAQ (reference sequence). The CDR3 sequence is CASGAGGFWEEEQYF. In DNA, the CDR3 is TGTGCCAGCGGGGCAGGGGGCTTTTGGGAGGAAGAGCAGTACTTC. Full variable domain (missing parts from reference TRBV7-9 and TRBJ2-7): DTGVSQNPRHKITKRGQNVTFRCDPISEHNRLYWYRQTLGQGPEFLTYFQNEAQLEKSRLLSDRFSAERPKGSFSTLEIQRTEQGDSAMYLCASGAGGFWEEEQYFGPGTRLTVT.

This clonotype was seen ten or more times. The chain uses TRBV12-2 and TRBJ2-1; the table's D gene call, TRBD2, was not cross checked with the DNA. TRBV12-2 is noted as a pseudogene. This CDR3 is 16 amino acids long. Here the CDR3 DNA reads TGTGCAAGTCGCGCAAAGGCGGGAGAAGCCTACAATGAGCAGTTCTTC. This sequence encodes CASRAKAGEAYNEQFF.

V is TRBV7-2 and J is TRBJ2-7, with D unresolved. The germline gives CDR1 SGHTA, CDR2 FQGNSA. Trimming cost V 5 bases and J 3 bases, with 5 bases left between them. This CDR3 spans 11 amino acids. The CDR3 region has the DNA TGTGCCAGCAGCACAAACTACGAGCAGTACTTC. This encodes CASSTNYEQYF.

Ten or more counts support this clonotype. V usage is TRBV5-1 and J usage is TRBJ1-4; the match to TRBD1 covers 8 bases. Looked up from germline, CDR1 is SGHRS and CDR2 is YFSETQ. The trim removed 4 bases at V and 4 bases at J, leaving 6 bases unmatched. The CDR3 covers 15 residues. The CDR3 loop is CASSPWTGSNEKLFF. The DNA of the CDR3 is TGCGCCAGCAGCCCCTGGACAGGGAGTAATGAAAAACTGTTTTTT.

This clonotype showed up just a few times. The genes are TRBV18 and TRBJ2-3, with TRBD1 matching over 12 bases. The CDR3 spans 16 residues. The germline V gene encodes CDR1 KGHSH and CDR2 LQKENI. With 5 bases clipped from V and 0 bases from J, the junction kept 3 bases outside the gene matches. This chain's CDR3 is CASSSGQGASTDTQYF. As DNA, the CDR3 is TGTGCCAGCTCATCGGGACAGGGGGCGAGCACAGATACGCAGTATTTT.

The chain employs TRBV4-2 and TRBJ2-3; TRBD2 might be the D (5 bases). Trimming removed 3 bases from V and 1 base from J, with 8 bases in between. There are 14 residues in the CDR3. The germline gives CDR1 LGHNA, CDR2 YNFKEQ. CDR3 sequence reads: CASSQKAGTDTQYF. CDR3 DNA sequence: TGTGCCAGCAGCCAGAAAGCGGGCACAGATACGCAGTATTTT.

CDR3: CASSLARGTEFDEQYF. The DNA for the CDR3 is TGTGCCAGCAGCTTGGCTCGCGGGACTGAGTTCGACGAGCAGTACTTC. The J gene is TRBJ2-7, the V gene TRBV5-5; tentatively, D is TRBD2 (6 bases). CDR1 SGHKS and CDR2 YYEKEE come from the germline V gene (reference sequence). The germline V and J ends were trimmed by 0 bases and 5 bases, with 18 bases remaining between them. CDR3 length: 16 amino acids.

The chain joins TRBV5-1 to TRBJ1-3; TRBD1 matches at 8 bases. The V gene end was trimmed by 4 bases and the J gene end by 9 bases; junction bases not matched to a gene: 6. CDR1 SGHRS and CDR2 YFSETQ come from the germline V gene. CDR3 length equals 13 residues. CDR3 residues: CASSGDRGGTIYF. DNA for the CDR3: TGCGCCAGCAGCGGCGACAGGGGAGGCACCATATATTTT.

The chain combines TRBV20-1 with TRBJ2-7; a weak D match, TRBD1 (5 bases). Germline CDR1 and CDR2: DFQATT and SNEGSKA (reference sequence). The CDR3 covers 14 residues. V shed 2 bases and J shed 1 base, with 12 bases lying between them. As DNA, the CDR3 is TGCAGTGCTAGAAGGGGTGGCGGTTCCTACGAGCAGTACTTC. Protein: CSARRGGGSYEQYF.

The genes are TRBV6-4 and TRBJ2-2; 12 bases map to TRBD2. The CDR3 totals 17 residues. The germline V gene encodes CDR1 MRHNA and CDR2 SNTAGT. Losses at the gene ends were 3 bases for V and 6 bases for J; bases not matched to a gene: 8. In DNA form, the CDR3 reads TGTGCCAGCAGTGATACGTCTAGCGGGGGGGCCTCCGGGGAGCTGTTTTTT. This translates into CASSDTSSGGASGELFF.

This clonotype was observed a few times. V is TRBV7-2 and J is TRBJ2-7; the match to TRBD1 covers 10 bases. The germline gives CDR1 SGHTA, CDR2 FQGNSA. Trimming removed 2 bases from V and 7 bases from J; junction bases left unmatched: 8. The CDR3 has 15 amino acids. The CDR3 region has the DNA TGTGCCAGCAGCTTAACAGGGACAGGGGTTCGAGAGCAGTACTTC. Residues: CASSLTGTGVREQYF. Variable domain in full (rest from reference TRBV7-2 and TRBJ2-7): GAGVSQSPSNKVTEKGKDVELRCDPISGHTALYWYRQSLGQGLEFLIYFQGNSAPDKSGLPSDRFSAERTGGSVSTLTIQRTQQEDSAVYLCASSLTGTGVREQYFGPGTRLTVT.

This rearrangement joins TRBV7-2 to TRBJ2-2, with a tentative D call TRBD2 (7 bases). This CDR3 comprises 15 residues. The germline V gene has CDR1 SGHTA and CDR2 FQGNSA. The V end lost 4 bases, the J end lost 3 bases, and 12 bases lay between the germline ends. The CDR3: CASSSAGADTGELFF. Written as DNA, the CDR3 is TGTGCCAGCAGCTCCGCGGGGGCCGACACCGGGGAGCTGTTTTTT.

This clonotype was counted a few times. V is TRBV6-1 and J is TRBJ2-2, with 7 bases aligning to TRBD1. The CDR3 is 15 amino acids. Looked up from germline, CDR1 is MNHNS and CDR2 is SASEGT. V lost 7 bases and J lost 4; bases outside the gene matches: 9. CDR3 protein: CASTAQGDATGELFF. CDR3 DNA sequence: TGTGCCAGCACCGCCCAGGGGGACGCCACCGGGGAGCTGTTTTTT.

This clonotype was seen repeatedly, ten times or more. The chain combines TRBV20-1 with TRBJ2-5; maybe TRBD2 (6 bases). The germline V gene has CDR1 DFQATT and CDR2 SNEGSKA (reference sequence). Between the trimmed V and J ends, which lost 6 bases and 7 bases, there was a span of 21 bases. The CDR3 has 14 residues. The CDR3 loop is CSAREAHAGGTQYF. CDR3 bases: TGCAGTGCGAGGGAGGCGCATGCAGGCGGGACCCAGTACTTC.

This clonotype was recorded at least ten times. V gene TRBV12-3 or TRBV12-4 combines with J gene TRBJ2-5; 11 nucleotides align to TRBD2. The CDR3 is 14 residues long. V gave up 6 bases and J gave up 4 bases; unmatched junction bases: 4. The CDR3 DNA reads as TGTGCCAGCAGAAAGACTAGCGGGATAGAGACCCAGTACTTC. Its translation is CASRKTSGIETQYF.

The chain recombines TRBV5-1 with TRBJ1-6, with TRBD1 matching over 7 bases. Germline V lookup: CDR1 SGHRS, CDR2 YFSETQ. V lost 0 bases, J lost 8 bases, and 5 bases stayed unmatched. CDR3 length equals 15 residues. The CDR3 DNA reads TGCGCCAGCAGCTTGGAGGGACAGCTATATTCACCCCTCCACTTT. It is translated as CASSLEGQLYSPLHF.

In its sample, this clonotype was seen a few times. The gene calls are TRBV12-3 or TRBV12-4 and TRBJ1-5; D is uncertain. The V gene lost 2 bases and the J gene lost 7 bases, with 9 bases spanning the gap. The CDR3 consists of 13 residues. The CDR3 bases are TGTGCCAGCAGTTTACGGACCCAACAGCCCCAGCATTTT. The encoded protein is CASSLRTQQPQHF.

This clonotype was counted a few times. The chain couples TRBV13 to TRBJ1-6, with TRBD1 identical over 7 bases. Germline V gives CDR1 PRHDT, CDR2 FYEKMQ (reference sequence). V gave up 3 bases and J gave up 7 bases; unmatched junction bases: 3. This CDR3 is built from 14 residues. The CDR3 sequence is CASSFTGVNSPLHF. In nucleotides, the CDR3 is TGTGCCAGCAGCTTTACAGGGGTAAATTCACCCCTCCACTTT.